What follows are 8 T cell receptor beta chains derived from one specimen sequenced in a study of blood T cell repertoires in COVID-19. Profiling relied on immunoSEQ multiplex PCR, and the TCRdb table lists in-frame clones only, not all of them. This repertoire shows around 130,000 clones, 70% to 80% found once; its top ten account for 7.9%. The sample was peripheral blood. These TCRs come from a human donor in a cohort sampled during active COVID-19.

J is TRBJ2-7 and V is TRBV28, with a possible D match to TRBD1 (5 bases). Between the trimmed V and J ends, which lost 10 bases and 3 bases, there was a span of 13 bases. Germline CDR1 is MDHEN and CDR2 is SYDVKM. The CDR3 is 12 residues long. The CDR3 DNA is TGTGCCACCGAGGCCAGGGACTACGAGCAGTACTTC. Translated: CATEARDYEQYF.

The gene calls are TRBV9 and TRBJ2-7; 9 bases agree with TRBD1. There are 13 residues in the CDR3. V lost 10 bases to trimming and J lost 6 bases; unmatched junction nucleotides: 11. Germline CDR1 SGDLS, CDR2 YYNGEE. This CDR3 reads CASPGQGIFEQYF. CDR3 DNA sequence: TGTGCCTCACCGGGACAGGGTATATTCGAGCAGTACTTC.

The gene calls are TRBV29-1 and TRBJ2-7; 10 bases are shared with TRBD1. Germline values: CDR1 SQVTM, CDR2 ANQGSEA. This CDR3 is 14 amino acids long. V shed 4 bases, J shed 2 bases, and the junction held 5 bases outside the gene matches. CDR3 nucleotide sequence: TGCAGCGTTGGCGGGACAGGGGAAACCTACGAGCAGTACTTC. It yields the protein CSVGGTGETYEQYF.

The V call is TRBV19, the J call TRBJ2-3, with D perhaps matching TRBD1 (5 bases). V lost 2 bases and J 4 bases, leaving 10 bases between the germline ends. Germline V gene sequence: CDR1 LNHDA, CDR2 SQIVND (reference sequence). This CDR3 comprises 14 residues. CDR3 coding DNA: TGTGCCAGTAGTATAAGGCCCAGGGCAGATACGCAGTATTTT. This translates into CASSIRPRADTQYF.

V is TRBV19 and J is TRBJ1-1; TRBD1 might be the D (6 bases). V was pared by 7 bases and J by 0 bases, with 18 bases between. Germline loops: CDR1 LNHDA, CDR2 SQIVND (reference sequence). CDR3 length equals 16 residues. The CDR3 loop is CASTPGALSLNTEAFF. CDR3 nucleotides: TGTGCCAGTACCCCAGGGGCCCTAAGTTTGAACACTGAAGCTTTCTTT.

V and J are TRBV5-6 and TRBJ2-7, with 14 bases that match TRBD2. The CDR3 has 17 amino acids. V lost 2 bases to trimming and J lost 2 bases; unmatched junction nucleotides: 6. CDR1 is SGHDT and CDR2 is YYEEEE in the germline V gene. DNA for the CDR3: TGTGCCAGCAGCTTTTGGACTAGCGGGGGGTACCCCTACGAGCAGTACTTC. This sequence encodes CASSFWTSGGYPYEQYF. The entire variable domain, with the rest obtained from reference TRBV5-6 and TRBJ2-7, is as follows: DAGVTQSPTHLIKTRGQQVTLRCSPKSGHDTVSWYQQALGQGPQFIFQYYEEEERQRGNFPDRFSGHQFPNYSSELNVNALLLGDSALYLCASSFWTSGGYPYEQYFGPGTRLTVT.

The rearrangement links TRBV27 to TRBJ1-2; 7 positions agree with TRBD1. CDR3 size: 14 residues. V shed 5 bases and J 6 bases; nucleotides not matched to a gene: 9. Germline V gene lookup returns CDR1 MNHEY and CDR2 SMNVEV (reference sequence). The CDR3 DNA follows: TGTGCCAGCAGTGCACAGGGGAGAGGAAATGGCTACACCTTC. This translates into CASSAQGRGNGYTF.

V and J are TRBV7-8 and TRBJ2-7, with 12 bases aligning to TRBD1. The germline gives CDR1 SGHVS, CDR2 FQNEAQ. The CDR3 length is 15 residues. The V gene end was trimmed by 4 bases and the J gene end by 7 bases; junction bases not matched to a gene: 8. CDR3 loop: CASSSPGQGAKEQYF. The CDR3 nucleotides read TGTGCCAGCAGCTCACCGGGACAGGGGGCTAAAGAGCAGTACTTC.